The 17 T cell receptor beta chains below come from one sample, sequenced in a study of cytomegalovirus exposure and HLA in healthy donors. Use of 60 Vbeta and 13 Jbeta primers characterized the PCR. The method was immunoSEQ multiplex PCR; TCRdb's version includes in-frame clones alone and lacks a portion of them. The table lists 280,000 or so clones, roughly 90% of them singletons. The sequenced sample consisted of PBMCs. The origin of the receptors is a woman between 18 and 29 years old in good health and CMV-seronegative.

The CDR3 DNA reads TGTGCCAGCAGCTTGGTGGTCCAGGAGACCCAGTACTTC. It codes for CASSLVVQETQYF. The rearrangement links TRBV5-4 to TRBJ2-5; D is undetermined. V lost 0 bases, J lost 5 bases, and 8 bases lay in between. Germline V CDR1 and CDR2: SGHNT, YYREEE (reference sequence). There are 13 residues in the CDR3.

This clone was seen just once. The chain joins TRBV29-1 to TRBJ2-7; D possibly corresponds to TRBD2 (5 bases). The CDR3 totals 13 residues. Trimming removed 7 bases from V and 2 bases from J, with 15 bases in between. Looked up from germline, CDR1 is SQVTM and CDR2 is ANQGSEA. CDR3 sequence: CSASGVSAYEQYF. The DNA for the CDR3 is TGCAGCGCCTCCGGGGTTAGCGCCTACGAGCAGTACTTC.

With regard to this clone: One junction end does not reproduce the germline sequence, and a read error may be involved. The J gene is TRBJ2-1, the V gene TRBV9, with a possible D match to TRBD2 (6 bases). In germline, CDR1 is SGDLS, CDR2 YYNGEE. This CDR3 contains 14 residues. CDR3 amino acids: CASSVGGDHNEQFF. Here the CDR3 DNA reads TGTGCCAGCAGTGTAGGCGGGGACCACAATGAGCAGTTCTTC.

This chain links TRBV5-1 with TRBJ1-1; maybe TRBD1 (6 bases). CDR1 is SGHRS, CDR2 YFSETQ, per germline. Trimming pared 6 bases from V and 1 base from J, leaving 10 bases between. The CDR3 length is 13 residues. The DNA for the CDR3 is TGCGCCAGCACGCAGGGGTCGAACACTGAAGCTTTCTTT. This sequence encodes CASTQGSNTEAFF. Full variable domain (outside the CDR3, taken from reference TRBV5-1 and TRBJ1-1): KAGVTQTPRYLIKTRGQQVTLSCSPISGHRSVSWYQQTPGQGLQFLFEYFSETQRNKGNFPGRFSGRQFSNSRSEMNVSTLELGDSALYLCASTQGSNTEAFFGQGTRLTVV.

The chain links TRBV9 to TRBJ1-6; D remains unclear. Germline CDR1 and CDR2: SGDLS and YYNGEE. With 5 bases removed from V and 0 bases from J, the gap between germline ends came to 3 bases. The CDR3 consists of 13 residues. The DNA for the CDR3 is TGTGCCAGCAGTAACTCCTATAATTCACCCCTCCACTTT. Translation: CASSNSYNSPLHF.

CDR3 sequence reads: CASSSTGPQAKNIQYF. The CDR3 DNA reads as TGTGCCAGCAGCTCGACAGGGCCCCAAGCCAAAAACATTCAGTACTTC. The V call is TRBV6-6, the J call TRBJ2-4; TRBD1 matches at 7 bases. Looked up from germline, CDR1 is MNHNY and CDR2 is SVGAGI (reference sequence). J gave up 0 bases and V 6 bases, and 8 bases lay outside the gene matches. This CDR3 is built from 16 residues.

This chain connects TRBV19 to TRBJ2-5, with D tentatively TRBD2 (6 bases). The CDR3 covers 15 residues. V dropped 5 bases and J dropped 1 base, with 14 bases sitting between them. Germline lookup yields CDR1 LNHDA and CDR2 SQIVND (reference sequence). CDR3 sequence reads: CASSEASASQETQYF. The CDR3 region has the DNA TGTGCCAGTAGTGAAGCTAGCGCAAGCCAAGAGACCCAGTACTTC.

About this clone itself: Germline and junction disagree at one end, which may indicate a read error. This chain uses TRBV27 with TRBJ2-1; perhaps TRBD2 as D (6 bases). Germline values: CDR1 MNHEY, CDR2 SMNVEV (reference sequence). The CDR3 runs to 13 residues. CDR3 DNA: TGTGCCAGCAGTGTGCGGGGCCCTAATGGGCAGTTCTTC. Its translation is CASSVRGPNGQFF.

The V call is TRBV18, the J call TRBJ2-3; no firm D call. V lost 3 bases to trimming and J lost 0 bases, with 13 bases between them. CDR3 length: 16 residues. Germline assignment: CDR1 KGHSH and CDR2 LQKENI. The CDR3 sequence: CASSPDELSSTDTQYF. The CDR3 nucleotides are TGTGCCAGCTCACCTGATGAACTGTCTAGCACAGATACGCAGTATTTT.

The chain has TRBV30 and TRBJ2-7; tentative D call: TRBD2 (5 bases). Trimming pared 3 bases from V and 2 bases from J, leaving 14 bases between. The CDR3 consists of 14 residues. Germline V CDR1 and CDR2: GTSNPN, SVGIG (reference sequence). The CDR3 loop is CAWRKLGQAYEQYF. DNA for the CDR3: TGTGCCTGGAGGAAACTAGGGCAGGCCTACGAGCAGTACTTC.

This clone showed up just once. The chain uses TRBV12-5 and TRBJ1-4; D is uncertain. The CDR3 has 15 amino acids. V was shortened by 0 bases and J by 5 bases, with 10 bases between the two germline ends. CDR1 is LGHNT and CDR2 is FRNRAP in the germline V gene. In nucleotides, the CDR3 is TGTGCTAGTGGTTTGGTACAACCGGGGAATGAAAAACTGTTTTTT. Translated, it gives CASGLVQPGNEKLFF. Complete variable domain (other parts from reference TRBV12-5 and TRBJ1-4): DARVTQTPRHKVTEMGQEVTMRCQPILGHNTVFWYRQTMMQGLELLAYFRNRAPLDDSGMPKDRFSAEMPDATLATLKIQPSEPRDSAVYFCASGLVQPGNEKLFFGSGTQLSVL.

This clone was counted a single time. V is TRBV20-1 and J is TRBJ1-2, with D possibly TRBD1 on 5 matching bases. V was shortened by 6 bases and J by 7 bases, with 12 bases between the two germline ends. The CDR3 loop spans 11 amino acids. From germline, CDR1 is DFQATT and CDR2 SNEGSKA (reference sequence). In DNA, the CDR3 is TGCAGTGCCCCGGACCAGGGTGGCTACACCTTC. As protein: CSAPDQGGYTF.

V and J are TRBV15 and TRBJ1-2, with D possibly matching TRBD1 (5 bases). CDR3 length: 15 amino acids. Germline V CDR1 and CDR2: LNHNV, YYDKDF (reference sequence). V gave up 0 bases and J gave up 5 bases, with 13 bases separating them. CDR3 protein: CATSRDNGGRYGYTF. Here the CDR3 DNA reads TGTGCCACCAGCAGAGATAACGGGGGAAGGTATGGCTACACCTTC.

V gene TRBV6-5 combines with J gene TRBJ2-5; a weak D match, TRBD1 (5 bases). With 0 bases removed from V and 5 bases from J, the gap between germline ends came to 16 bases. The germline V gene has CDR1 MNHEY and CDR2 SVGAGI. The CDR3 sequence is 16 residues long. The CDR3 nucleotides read TGTGCCAGCAGTTACTCGAGGACATCGCCCGGGGAGACCCAGTACTTC. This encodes CASSYSRTSPGETQYF.

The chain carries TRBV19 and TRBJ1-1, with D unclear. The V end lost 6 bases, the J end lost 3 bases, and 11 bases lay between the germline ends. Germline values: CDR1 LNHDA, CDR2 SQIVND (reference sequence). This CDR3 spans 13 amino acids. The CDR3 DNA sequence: TGTGCCAGTAGCATGGTTACAGACACTGAAGCTTTCTTT. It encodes CASSMVTDTEAFF.

In nucleotides, the CDR3 is TGTGCCAGCAGGCCCACGGGACAACCTGGAAACACCATATATTTT. Protein sequence: CASRPTGQPGNTIYF. This rearrangement joins TRBV6-5 to TRBJ1-3; maybe TRBD1 (6 bases). CDR3 length: 15 residues. Looked up from germline, CDR1 is MNHEY and CDR2 is SVGAGI. Trimming removed 6 bases at V and 2 bases at J, with 14 bases between.

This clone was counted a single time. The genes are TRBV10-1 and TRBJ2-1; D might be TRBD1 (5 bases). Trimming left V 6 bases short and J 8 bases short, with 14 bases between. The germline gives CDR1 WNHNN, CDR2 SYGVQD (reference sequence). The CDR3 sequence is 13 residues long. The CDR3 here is CASSQGSVYEQFF. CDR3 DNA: TGCGCCAGCAGCCAGGGATCCGTCTATGAGCAGTTCTTC.